This T cell receptor (beta chain) emerged from a study of T cell responses to AZD1222 COVID-19 vaccine. Study-wide findings and caveats: Clonal diversity was possibly underestimated; the donors were predominantly white British and more often female. At study baseline, merely about 6 AZD1222 recipients were seropositive. Unmutated regions of variants are reportedly targeted by nearly half of spike-specific TCRs. Scientists sampled the repertoires only once the peak T cell response had passed.

On this clone itself: Its antigen is unknown.

Some clones are missing from TCRdb's copy, which holds only in-frame ones; the method was immunoSEQ multiplex PCR. Altogether under 110,000 clones are present, 85% to 90% being singletons, with the ten largest covering over 4.5%. Germline assignment: CDR1 KGHSH and CDR2 LQKENI. The CDR3 totals 16 residues. V lost 1 base and J lost 3; bases outside the gene matches: 5. The specimen comprised peripheral blood, sampled on day 0 of AZD1222 vaccination. The rearrangement joins TRBV18 to TRBJ2-1, with 8 bases that match TRBD2. The receptor comes from an adult in good health. The CDR3 nucleotides read TGTGCCAGCTCACCACTCACGGGAGGGCACTACAATGAGCAGTTCTTC. This translates into CASSPLTGGHYNEQFF.